A single sample gave rise to the 30 T cell receptor beta chains below, sequenced in a study of blood T cell repertoires in COVID-19. The repertoire was sequenced with immunoSEQ multiplex PCR; TCRdb's copy has only in-frame clones and lacks some. The table records about 200,000 clones, 82% of them present only once. Sequenced material: peripheral blood. These receptors were obtained from a woman aged 55-70 years with COVID-19, enrolled during active disease.

The rearrangement joins TRBV3-1 (or the pseudogene TRBV3-2) to TRBJ2-7, with 9 bases identical to TRBD1. CDR3 size: 15 residues. The germline V gene encodes CDR1 LGHDT and CDR2 YNNKEL (reference sequence). Trimming cost V 0 bases and J 9 bases; bases outside gene matches: 9. The CDR3 loop is CASSQDGTGSQGQYF. The CDR3 bases are TGTGCCAGCAGCCAAGATGGGACAGGGTCCCAAGGGCAGTACTTC.

J is TRBJ2-7 and V is TRBV12-3 or TRBV12-4, with a possible D match to TRBD1 (6 bases). This CDR3 is built from 13 residues. The V end lost 5 bases, the J end lost 0 bases, and 8 bases lay between the germline ends. The CDR3 DNA reads TGTGCCAGCAGTGTACAGGGCTCCTACGAGCAGTACTTC. Its protein product is CASSVQGSYEQYF.

The chain uses TRBV5-8 and TRBJ1-3; D is possibly TRBD1 (6 bases). Germline CDR1 reads SGHTS; CDR2 reads YDEGEE. The V end was cut by 2 bases, the J end by 0 bases, with 9 bases between. The CDR3 has 15 residues. Here the CDR3 reads CASSLQGFSGNTIYF. CDR3 DNA sequence: TGTGCCAGCAGCTTACAGGGTTTCTCTGGAAACACCATATATTTT.

This chain uses TRBV5-1 with TRBJ2-2; no clear D. The CDR3 has 12 amino acids. The V gene's germline CDR1 is SGHRS and CDR2 YFSETQ. The V gene lost 6 bases and the J gene lost 8 bases, with 11 bases spanning the gap. Here the CDR3 DNA reads TGCGCCAGCACCAAAGAGGTGGGGGAGCTGTTTTTT. Translated, it gives CASTKEVGELFF.

The rearrangement joins TRBV4-2 to TRBJ2-5; 7 bases fit TRBD2. The CDR3 loop spans 16 amino acids. Per the germline V gene, CDR1 is LGHNA and CDR2 is YNFKEQ. The V segment lost 1 base and the J segment 5 bases; nucleotides outside the gene matches: 10. The CDR3 sequence is CASSQGGLGTIETQYF. The CDR3 coding sequence is TGTGCCAGCAGCCAAGGGGGCCTCGGGACTATTGAGACCCAGTACTTC.

Many counts were recorded for this clone. J is TRBJ1-2 and V is TRBV4-1; TRBD1 agrees at 7 bases. CDR3 size: 17 residues. J lost 6 bases, V lost 4 bases, and 17 bases had no gene match. CDR1 and CDR2 (germline): MGHRA, YSYEKL. The CDR3 DNA reads as TGCGCCAGCAGCCCCAGAAGAGTAGCAGGGGGGAGCGATGGCTACACCTTC. It yields the protein CASSPRRVAGGSDGYTF.

The V and J genes are TRBV6-5 and TRBJ2-1, with 7 bases lining up with TRBD1. Germline CDR1 MNHEY, CDR2 SVGAGI. CDR3 size: 13 residues. The V and J ends lost 8 bases and 5 bases, in that order; junction bases with no gene match: 6. The CDR3 sequence is CASSGQLHNEQFF. In DNA form, the CDR3 reads TGTGCCAGCTCGGGACAGTTACACAATGAGCAGTTCTTC.

The chain uses TRBV29-1 and TRBJ1-5, with D unclear. Trimming shortened V by 4 bases and J by 1 base, and 8 bases separated the two germline ends. From germline, CDR1 is SQVTM and CDR2 ANQGSEA. This CDR3 comprises 13 residues. CDR3 nucleotide sequence: TGCAGCGTTGGGGGAGGGAGCAATCAGCCCCAGCATTTT. Protein sequence: CSVGGGSNQPQHF.

The rearrangement joins TRBV28 to TRBJ1-2; D is perhaps TRBD1 (5 bases). The CDR3 loop spans 15 amino acids. Trimming shortened V by 2 bases and J by 0 bases, and 10 bases separated the two germline ends. Germline CDR1 is MDHEN and CDR2 is SYDVKM. CDR3 loop: CASSLGGTANYGYTF. CDR3 in DNA: TGTGCCAGCAGTTTAGGGGGGACCGCTAACTATGGCTACACCTTC.

The rearrangement joins TRBV19 to TRBJ2-1, with TRBD1 identical over 8 bases. The CDR3 consists of 14 residues. The ends lost 5 bases at V and 8 bases at J; junction bases unmatched: 8. Per germline, CDR1 LNHDA and CDR2 SQIVND (reference sequence). The CDR3 sequence: CASSRNDRGYEQFF. The CDR3 DNA reads TGTGCCAGTAGTCGGAACGACAGGGGATATGAGCAGTTCTTC. The entire variable domain, with the rest obtained from reference TRBV19 and TRBJ2-1, is as follows: DGGITQSPKYLFRKEGQNVTLSCEQNLNHDAMYWYRQDPGQGLRLIYYSQIVNDFQKGDIAEGYSVSREKKESFPLTVTSAQKNPTAFYLCASSRNDRGYEQFFGPGTRLTVL.

In DNA form, the CDR3 reads TGCGCCAGCAGCTTTCTAGCGGGAGGTTTCACAGATACGCAGTATTTT. Encoded protein: CASSFLAGGFTDTQYF. J is TRBJ2-3 and V is TRBV5-1; 11 bases line up with TRBD2. CDR1 and CDR2 (germline): SGHRS, YFSETQ. The V segment lost 2 bases and the J segment 2 bases; nucleotides outside the gene matches: 4. The CDR3 spans 16 residues.

In the case of this clone: One end of the junction is discordant with germline, which a read error may explain. The rearrangement joins TRBV7-3 to TRBJ2-1; 7 bases match TRBD2. Germline CDR1 reads SGHTA; CDR2 reads FQGTGA. CDR3 length: 14 residues. CDR3 region: CASSSTGTTREQFF. The CDR3 bases are TGTGCCAGTAGCTCAACTGGGACTACACGGGAGCAGTTCTTC. Supplemented by reference TRBV7-3 and TRBJ2-1, the full variable domain reads GAGVSQTPSNKVTEKGKYVELRCDPISGHTALYWYRQSLGQGPEFLIYFQGTGAADDSGLPNDRFFAVRPEGSVSTLKIQRTERGDSAVYLCASSSTGTTREQFFGPGTRLTVL.

This rearrangement joins TRBV11-2 to TRBJ1-6; TRBD1 matches 9 bases. V trimming: 5 bases; J trimming: 10 bases; junction bases outside the gene matches: 9. The CDR3 consists of 15 residues. CDR1 and CDR2 (germline): SGHAT, FQNNGV. Here the CDR3 reads CASSLGTGRHSPLHF. The CDR3 nucleotides read TGTGCCAGCAGCCTAGGGACAGGGAGACACTCACCCCTCCACTTT.

The chain carries TRBV5-5 and TRBJ2-2; 13 nucleotides match TRBD2. This CDR3 comprises 16 residues. Germline V gives CDR1 SGHKS, CDR2 YYEKEE (reference sequence). Trimming at V came to 6 bases and at J to 4 bases, leaving 6 bases not matched to a gene. The CDR3 spells CASTKTSGRVTGELFF. The CDR3 DNA reads TGTGCCAGCACCAAAACTAGCGGGAGGGTCACCGGGGAGCTGTTTTTT.

This chain links TRBV7-8 with TRBJ1-6; perhaps TRBD1 as D (5 bases). CDR3 length: 17 residues. Germline V lookup: CDR1 SGHVS, CDR2 FQNEAQ. V was clipped by 2 bases and J by 10 bases, with 21 bases between them. The chain's CDR3 is CASSLNPSDPTVSPLHF. CDR3 DNA: TGTGCCAGCAGCTTAAACCCTTCAGATCCGACAGTGTCACCCCTCCACTTT.

This chain links TRBV9 with TRBJ1-5; D not certain. The V end lost 2 bases, the J end lost 0 bases, and 9 bases lay between the germline ends. CDR1 and CDR2 from the germline V gene are SGDLS and YYNGEE. CDR3 length equals 15 residues. The CDR3 loop is CASSVWGDSNQPQHF. CDR3 nucleotides: TGTGCCAGCAGCGTGTGGGGAGATAGCAATCAGCCCCAGCATTTT. Using reference TRBV9 and TRBJ1-5 for the parts outside the CDR3, the full variable domain is DSGVTQTPKHLITATGQRVTLRCSPRSGDLSVYWYQQSLDQGLQFLIQYYNGEERAKGNILERFSAQQFPDLHSELNLSSLELGDSALYFCASSVWGDSNQPQHFGDGTRLSIL.

The DNA of the CDR3 is TGTGCCAGCAGTCAACTCCAGGGGGGTGAAAAACTGTTTTTT. This sequence encodes CASSQLQGGEKLFF. The chain links TRBV6-5 to TRBJ1-4; TRBD1 matches 7 bases. CDR1 is MNHEY and CDR2 is SVGAGI in the germline V gene. The CDR3 runs 14 residues. The junction had 7 bases not matched to a gene; V was cut back by 5 bases and J by 7 bases.

The rearrangement uses TRBV21-1 and TRBJ2-1; the table's D gene call, TRBD1, was not cross checked with the DNA. TRBV21-1 is classified as a pseudogene. The CDR3 spans 15 residues. The CDR3 loop reads CASSGQGIVGNEQFF. DNA of the CDR3: TGTGCCAGCAGCGGACAGGGTATTGTAGGCAATGAGCAGTTCTTC.

The chain employs TRBV7-9 and TRBJ2-7; TRBD1 matches at 7 bases. This CDR3 contains 13 residues. The V gene end was trimmed by 5 bases and the J gene end by 2 bases; junction bases not matched to a gene: 3. Germline CDR1 and CDR2: SEHNR and FQNEAQ (reference sequence). The CDR3 DNA sequence: TGTGCCAGCAGCCACAGGGGACCCTACGAGCAGTACTTC. Translating gives CASSHRGPYEQYF.

This clone has a single count. The V call is TRBV9, the J call TRBJ1-4; TRBD1 matches at 7 bases. The CDR3 runs 14 residues. CDR1 is SGDLS, CDR2 YYNGEE, per germline. Trimming removed 4 bases from V and 0 bases from J; junction bases left unmatched: 0. The CDR3 DNA reads TGTGCCAGCAGCACAGGGGCAACTAATGAAAAACTGTTTTTT. This translates into CASSTGATNEKLFF.

V is TRBV28 and J is TRBJ2-2, with TRBD2 matching over 10 bases. Germline CDR1 reads MDHEN; CDR2 reads SYDVKM. The CDR3 has 17 residues. The V segment lost 6 bases and the J segment 3 bases; nucleotides outside the gene matches: 10. The CDR3 nucleotides are TGTGCCAGCAGCCTACCCTCCCTAGCGGGGGACACCGGGGAGCTGTTTTTT. Residues: CASSLPSLAGDTGELFF. The full variable domain, rest sourced from reference TRBV28 and TRBJ2-2, is DVKVTQSSRYLVKRTGEKVFLECVQDMDHENMFWYRQDPGLGLRLIYFSYDVKMKEKGDIPEGYSVSREKKERFSLILESASTNQTSMYLCASSLPSLAGDTGELFFGEGSRLTVL.

This chain connects TRBV5-8 to TRBJ1-6; no clear D gene. Trimming took off 4 bases at V and 9 bases at J, with 17 bases between the two ends. Germline assignment: CDR1 SGHTS and CDR2 YDEGEE. The length of the CDR3 is 15 residues. The CDR3 loop is CASSPRVRESSPLHF. Here the CDR3 DNA reads TGTGCCAGCAGCCCTCGAGTCCGGGAGAGTTCACCCCTCCACTTT.

The chain carries TRBV28 and TRBJ1-2; no reliable D call. Trimming cost V 5 bases and J 4 bases, with 5 bases left between them. In germline, CDR1 is MDHEN, CDR2 SYDVKM. The CDR3 consists of 11 residues. The CDR3 DNA is TGTGCCAGCAGTCCCCTCTATGGCTACACCTTC. It yields the protein CASSPLYGYTF.

This chain uses TRBV6-2 or TRBV6-3 with TRBJ2-2; 9 positions match TRBD2. V was pared by 6 bases and J by 4 bases, with 12 bases of the junction left unmatched. The length of the CDR3 is 17 residues. The germline V gene has CDR1 MNHEY and CDR2 SVGEGT. CDR3 coding DNA: TGTGCCAGCAGCCCCTCGGGAGCGGGAGGTTTCACCGGGGAGCTGTTTTTT. It specifies CASSPSGAGGFTGELFF.

The rearrangement uses TRBV5-6 and TRBJ2-7; D is perhaps TRBD2 (5 bases). This CDR3 has 13 amino acids. V lost 1 base and J 5 bases, leaving 10 bases between the germline ends. Germline values: CDR1 SGHDT, CDR2 YYEEEE. The chain's CDR3 is CASSLPRGNEQYV. DNA for the CDR3: TGTGCCAGCAGCTTGCCCCGAGGGAACGAGCAGTACGTC.

The CDR3 region is CASSSRDRGEQFF. The DNA for the CDR3 is TGTGCCAGTAGTTCCCGGGACAGGGGCGAGCAGTTCTTC. The chain employs TRBV19 and TRBJ2-1, with TRBD1 matching 10 bases. The CDR3 runs to 13 residues. CDR1 is LNHDA, CDR2 SQIVND, per germline (reference sequence). The ends lost 5 bases at V and 10 bases at J; junction bases unmatched: 5.

The V call is TRBV4-2, the J call TRBJ2-5, with D maybe TRBD2 (6 bases). The CDR3 loop spans 17 amino acids. Per germline, CDR1 LGHNA and CDR2 YNFKEQ. The V and J ends lost 4 bases and 2 bases respectively, with 20 bases between them. CDR3 residues: CASSPGETGAQQETQYF. Written as DNA, the CDR3 is TGTGCCAGCAGCCCGGGGGAGACGGGAGCACAACAAGAGACCCAGTACTTC.

The chain combines TRBV6-5 with TRBJ1-3; a possible D gene is TRBD1 (6 bases). Germline V gene lookup returns CDR1 MNHEY and CDR2 SVGAGI. This CDR3 region has 13 residues. With 6 bases removed from V and 6 bases from J, the gap between germline ends came to 12 bases. CDR3 residues: CASSRDTKNTIYF. The CDR3 nucleotides are TGTGCCAGCAGCCGGGACACCAAAAACACCATATATTTT.

V gene TRBV27 combines with J gene TRBJ2-1, with 11 bases fitting TRBD1. CDR3 length: 16 amino acids. V dropped 4 bases and J dropped 5; count of bases not matched to a gene: 7. From germline, CDR1 is MNHEY and CDR2 SMNVEV (reference sequence). CDR3: CASSSTGTGGNNEQFF. The DNA for the CDR3 is TGTGCCAGCAGTTCCACCGGGACAGGGGGGAACAATGAGCAGTTCTTC.

The genes are TRBV6-5 and TRBJ1-4; the D gene is possibly TRBD1 (6 bases). The CDR3 runs to 15 residues. V was clipped by 4 bases and J by 8 bases, with 17 bases between them. Per germline, CDR1 MNHEY and CDR2 SVGAGI. CDR3 in amino acids: CASSLYQGNSEKLFF. The CDR3 DNA reads as TGTGCCAGCAGTTTGTATCAGGGGAACTCGGAAAAACTGTTTTTT.